This entry lists 26 T cell receptor beta chains sequenced from one sample in a study of technical replicates of blood from several donors. The data were produced by immunoSEQ multiplex PCR, yet TCRdb's version contains in-frame clones alone and is incomplete. The table has some 13,000 clones, 85% to 95% seen once. The sequenced sample was PBMCs. These receptors were obtained from a human donor in good health.

The chain links TRBV19 to TRBJ1-5; D possibly corresponds to TRBD1 (5 bases). Germline values: CDR1 LNHDA, CDR2 SQIVND (reference sequence). This CDR3 spans 14 amino acids. The germline V and J ends were trimmed by 4 bases and 3 bases, with 10 bases remaining between them. DNA of the CDR3: TGTGCCAGTAGTAGGGGCAAAGACAATCAGCCCCAGCATTTT. Protein sequence: CASSRGKDNQPQHF.

The chain links TRBV18 to TRBJ1-3; D remains ambiguous. The CDR3 runs 17 residues. V was trimmed by 2 bases and J by 0 bases, leaving 14 bases between them. Germline V gene data show CDR1 as KGHSH and CDR2 as LQKENI. The CDR3 DNA is TGTGCCAGCTCACCAAAGGAGCTCATCACCTCTGGAAACACCATATATTTT. Its protein is CASSPKELITSGNTIYF.

The rearrangement links TRBV9 to TRBJ2-2; TRBD1 aligns across 8 bases. This CDR3 contains 14 residues. Germline V CDR1 and CDR2: SGDLS, YYNGEE. J gave up 5 bases and V 5 bases, and 5 bases lay outside the gene matches. This chain's CDR3 is CASSGQGETGELFF. The CDR3 nucleotides are TGTGCCAGCAGTGGACAGGGAGAAACCGGGGAGCTGTTTTTT. Looking up the rest from reference TRBV9 and TRBJ2-2 gives the full variable domain: DSGVTQTPKHLITATGQRVTLRCSPRSGDLSVYWYQQSLDQGLQFLIQYYNGEERAKGNILERFSAQQFPDLHSELNLSSLELGDSALYFCASSGQGETGELFFGEGSRLTVL.

This chain links TRBV4-1 with TRBJ2-1, with a tentative D call TRBD2 (6 bases). V lost 0 bases and J 2 bases, leaving 11 bases between the germline ends. Looked up from germline, CDR1 is MGHRA and CDR2 is YSYEKL. The CDR3 contains 16 residues. CDR3 residues: CASSQDSGLTYNEQFF. For the CDR3, the DNA is TGCGCCAGCAGCCAAGATAGCGGACTAACCTACAATGAGCAGTTCTTC.

This chain joins TRBV30 and TRBJ1-4, with D possibly being TRBD1 (5 bases). Trimming took off 4 bases at V and 7 bases at J, with 19 bases between the two ends. The germline V gene encodes CDR1 GTSNPN and CDR2 SVGIG (reference sequence). The CDR3 is 15 amino acids. CDR3 loop: CAWTHAGEKGEKLFF. In DNA form, the CDR3 reads TGTGCCTGGACTCACGCGGGGGAGAAGGGTGAAAAACTGTTTTTT.

The V and J genes are TRBV9 and TRBJ2-3; maybe TRBD1 (5 bases). Germline lookup yields CDR1 SGDLS and CDR2 YYNGEE. Trimming stripped 0 bases from V and 4 bases from J, with 12 bases between. The CDR3 runs to 15 residues. CDR3 region: CASSVAIGEADTQYF. CDR3 sequence (DNA): TGTGCCAGCAGCGTAGCTATAGGGGAAGCAGATACGCAGTATTTT. The variable domain in full, completed from reference TRBV9 and TRBJ2-3, reads DSGVTQTPKHLITATGQRVTLRCSPRSGDLSVYWYQQSLDQGLQFLIQYYNGEERAKGNILERFSAQQFPDLHSELNLSSLELGDSALYFCASSVAIGEADTQYFGPGTRLTVL.

This clone was counted a few times. The chain is built from TRBV5-8 and TRBJ2-2, with D unresolved. Germline-derived CDR1 and CDR2 are SGHTS and YDEGEE. The V end lost 4 bases, the J end lost 6 bases, and 13 bases lay between the germline ends. The CDR3 is 14 amino acids. The CDR3 sequence is CASSPVRGSGELFF. The DNA for the CDR3 is TGTGCCAGCAGCCCGGTGCGAGGCTCCGGGGAGCTGTTTTTT.

The V gene is TRBV4-1, the J gene TRBJ1-4; no clear D gene. Germline-derived CDR1 and CDR2 are MGHRA and YSYEKL. V was clipped by 3 bases and J by 6 bases, with 17 bases between them. The CDR3 consists of 16 residues. This chain's CDR3 is CASSHLRTAGDEKLFF. The CDR3 coding sequence is TGCGCCAGCAGCCATCTCAGGACGGCGGGCGATGAAAAACTGTTTTTT.

The rearrangement links TRBV5-1 to TRBJ2-2; 9 bases are shared with TRBD2. CDR1 and CDR2 from the germline V gene are SGHRS and YFSETQ. Losses at the gene ends were 5 bases for V and 1 base for J; bases not matched to a gene: 0. The CDR3 has 14 residues. This CDR3 is CASRTSGNTGELFF. DNA for the CDR3: TGCGCCAGCAGGACTAGCGGGAACACCGGGGAGCTGTTTTTT.

In DNA, the CDR3 is TGCGCCAGCAGCAAGGGACTAGCGGGAGAAGTGGGCGGGGAGCTGTTTTTT. Protein product: CASSKGLAGEVGGELFF. The chain recombines TRBV5-1 with TRBJ2-2; 14 bases agree with TRBD2. The germline gives CDR1 SGHRS, CDR2 YFSETQ. Unmatched junction bases numbered 9, after V lost 4 bases and J lost 7 bases. This CDR3 spans 17 amino acids.

This sequence joins TRBV28 and TRBJ1-4; maybe TRBD1 (5 bases). Between the trimmed V and J ends, which lost 7 bases and 4 bases, there was a span of 7 bases. The CDR3 totals 12 residues. Germline lookup yields CDR1 MDHEN and CDR2 SYDVKM. The CDR3 region is CASTTDNEKLFF. In DNA form, the CDR3 reads TGTGCCAGCACGACAGATAATGAAAAACTGTTTTTT.

The CDR3 DNA follows: TGTGCCAGCAGGCGGGACTTCACAGATACGCAGTATTTT. Protein sequence: CASRRDFTDTQYF. The chain is built from TRBV6-5 and TRBJ2-3, with TRBD2 as a possible D gene (6 bases). Germline lookup yields CDR1 MNHEY and CDR2 SVGAGI. V lost 6 bases, J lost 2 bases, and 9 bases lay in between. The CDR3 spans 13 residues.

The rearrangement uses TRBV5-1 and TRBJ2-7; the match to TRBD1 covers 9 bases. This CDR3 contains 15 residues. Germline V gives CDR1 SGHRS, CDR2 YFSETQ. V lost 4 bases and J lost 6; bases outside the gene matches: 11. The CDR3 is CASSQSQGAGGEQYF. DNA for the CDR3: TGCGCCAGCAGCCAGTCACAGGGGGCAGGAGGCGAGCAGTACTTC.

The rearrangement uses TRBV6-6 and TRBJ1-1; D call uncertain. CDR3 length: 12 residues. V lost 6 bases and J 6 bases, leaving 11 bases between the germline ends. Germline V gene lookup returns CDR1 MNHNY and CDR2 SVGAGI (reference sequence). This CDR3 reads CASSQTQPEAFF. Written as DNA, the CDR3 is TGTGCCAGCAGCCAGACACAACCTGAAGCTTTCTTT.

This clone showed up just once. This chain links TRBV5-8 with TRBJ2-2, with TRBD1 identical over 7 bases. V was clipped by 4 bases and J by 1 base; unmatched bases: 4. The germline V gene encodes CDR1 SGHTS and CDR2 YDEGEE. This CDR3 is 15 amino acids long. CDR3 residues: CASSPGTVNTGELFF. The CDR3 region has the DNA TGTGCCAGCAGCCCCGGGACAGTGAACACCGGGGAGCTGTTTTTT.

The CDR3 DNA is TGCGCCAGCAGCTTAGACTCAACGAACACTGAAGCTTTCTTT. This gives the protein CASSLDSTNTEAFF. V is TRBV5-1 and J is TRBJ1-1, with D unclear. This CDR3 region has 14 residues. Germline loops: CDR1 SGHRS, CDR2 YFSETQ. V lost 2 bases and J 1 base, leaving 9 bases between the germline ends.

The chain recombines TRBV28 with TRBJ2-5; 7 bases are a match to TRBD1. CDR1 MDHEN and CDR2 SYDVKM come from the germline V gene. Trimming cost V 5 bases and J 2 bases; bases outside gene matches: 2. This CDR3 region has 13 residues. CDR3 DNA: TGTGCCAGCAGTCCGGGACAGCAAGAGACCCAGTACTTC. Translation gives CASSPGQQETQYF.

The chain links TRBV15 to TRBJ1-3; tentative D call: TRBD1 (6 bases). V lost 5 bases and J lost 7, with 15 bases in between. The CDR3 spans 14 residues. Germline V gene lookup returns CDR1 LNHNV and CDR2 YYDKDF (reference sequence). The CDR3 loop is CATSQTGFWNTIYF. CDR3 bases: TGTGCCACCAGCCAGACAGGTTTTTGGAACACCATATATTTT.

The chain employs TRBV30 and TRBJ1-3, with TRBD1 as a possible D gene (5 bases). Germline CDR1 GTSNPN, CDR2 SVGIG (reference sequence). This CDR3 has 14 residues. Trimming pared 3 bases from V and 7 bases from J, leaving 16 bases between. CDR3 sequence reads: CAWRKVLGGNTIYF. The CDR3 bases are TGTGCCTGGAGGAAGGTTCTCGGGGGTAACACCATATATTTT.

The gene calls are TRBV7-9 and TRBJ2-5; the match to TRBD2 covers 7 bases. CDR3 size: 13 residues. V trimming: 7 bases; J trimming: 4 bases; junction bases outside the gene matches: 6. Looked up from germline, CDR1 is SEHNR and CDR2 is FQNEAQ (reference sequence). CDR3 region: CASIRGGGETQYF. CDR3 DNA: TGTGCCAGCATCCGGGGCGGGGGAGAGACCCAGTACTTC.

The rearrangement joins TRBV5-6 to TRBJ2-2, with 9 bases matching TRBD2. The germline gives CDR1 SGHDT, CDR2 YYEEEE. J was trimmed by 9 bases and V by 4 bases; bases with no gene match: 13. CDR3 length: 16 amino acids. CDR3 coding DNA: TGTGCCAGCAGCGCCGGGACTAGCCCCCAAGGGAGGGAGCTGTTTTTT. Encoded protein: CASSAGTSPQGRELFF.

V is TRBV4-1 and J is TRBJ2-7, with 8 nucleotides matching TRBD2. V was pared by 0 bases and J by 7 bases, with 5 bases of the junction left unmatched. This CDR3 is built from 14 residues. From germline, CDR1 is MGHRA and CDR2 YSYEKL. The CDR3 nucleotides are TGCGCCAGCAGCCAAGATAGAACTAGCGGAGAGCAGTACTTC. Translated, it gives CASSQDRTSGEQYF.

V usage is TRBV10-3 and J usage is TRBJ2-1, with 8 nucleotides matching TRBD1. J lost 4 bases, V lost 4 bases, and 0 bases had no gene match. The CDR3 sequence is 13 residues long. Germline CDR1 reads ENHRY; CDR2 reads SYGVKD. The CDR3 loop is CAISGTGYNEQFF. The CDR3, as DNA: TGTGCCATCAGTGGGACAGGGTACAATGAGCAGTTCTTC.

This chain connects TRBV5-1 to TRBJ2-4; 8 bases map to TRBD1. The CDR3 contains 13 residues. Trimming at V came to 4 bases and at J to 6 bases, leaving 3 bases not matched to a gene. The germline V gene has CDR1 SGHRS and CDR2 YFSETQ. This CDR3 is CASSLGQGNIQYF. In nucleotides, the CDR3 is TGCGCCAGCAGCCTCGGACAGGGAAACATTCAGTACTTC. Looking up the rest from reference TRBV5-1 and TRBJ2-4 gives the full variable domain: KAGVTQTPRYLIKTRGQQVTLSCSPISGHRSVSWYQQTPGQGLQFLFEYFSETQRNKGNFPGRFSGRQFSNSRSEMNVSTLELGDSALYLCASSLGQGNIQYFGAGTRLSVL.

The J gene is TRBJ2-2, the V gene TRBV9; 9 nucleotides agree with TRBD2. The CDR3 runs 16 residues. Germline values: CDR1 SGDLS, CDR2 YYNGEE. The V and J ends lost 0 bases and 5 bases, in that order; junction bases with no gene match: 5. CDR3 coding DNA: TGTGCCAGCAGCGTAGTGACTAGCGGAGGGACCGGGGAGCTGTTTTTT. As protein: CASSVVTSGGTGELFF.

V is TRBV5-1 and J is TRBJ2-1, with 7 bases lining up with TRBD1. The ends lost 3 bases at V and 0 bases at J; junction bases unmatched: 3. Germline V gene sequence: CDR1 SGHRS, CDR2 YFSETQ. This CDR3 has 15 residues. The DNA of the CDR3 is TGCGCCAGCAGCTCGGGACAGAGCTCCTACAATGAGCAGTTCTTC. It is translated as CASSSGQSSYNEQFF. Supplemented by reference TRBV5-1 and TRBJ2-1, the full variable domain reads KAGVTQTPRYLIKTRGQQVTLSCSPISGHRSVSWYQQTPGQGLQFLFEYFSETQRNKGNFPGRFSGRQFSNSRSEMNVSTLELGDSALYLCASSSGQSSYNEQFFGPGTRLTVL.